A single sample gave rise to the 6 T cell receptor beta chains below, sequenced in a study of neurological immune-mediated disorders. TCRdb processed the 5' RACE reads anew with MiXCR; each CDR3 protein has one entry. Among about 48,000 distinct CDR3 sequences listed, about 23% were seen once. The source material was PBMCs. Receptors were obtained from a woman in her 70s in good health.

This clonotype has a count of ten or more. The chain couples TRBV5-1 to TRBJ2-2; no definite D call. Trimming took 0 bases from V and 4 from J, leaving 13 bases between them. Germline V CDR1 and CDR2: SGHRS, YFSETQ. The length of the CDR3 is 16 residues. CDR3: CASSLEGWTGTGELFF. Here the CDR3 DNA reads TGCGCCAGCAGCTTGGAGGGATGGACGGGCACCGGGGAGCTGTTTTTT.

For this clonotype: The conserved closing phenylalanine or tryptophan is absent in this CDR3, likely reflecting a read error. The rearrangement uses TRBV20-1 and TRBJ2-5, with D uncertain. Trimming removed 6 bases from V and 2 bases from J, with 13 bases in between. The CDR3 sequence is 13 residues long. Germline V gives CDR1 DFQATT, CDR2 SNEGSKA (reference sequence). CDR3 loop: CSAKTTVQETQYL. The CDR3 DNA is TGCAGTGCCAAAACCACAGTTCAAGAGACCCAGTACTTA.

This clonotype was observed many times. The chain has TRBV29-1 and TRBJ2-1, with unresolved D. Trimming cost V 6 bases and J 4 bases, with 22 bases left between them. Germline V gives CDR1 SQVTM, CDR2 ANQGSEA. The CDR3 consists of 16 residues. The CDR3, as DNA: TGCAGCGTCTTTCGGTTAACGGAGCTACATTACAATGAGCAGTTCTTC. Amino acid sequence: CSVFRLTELHYNEQFF.

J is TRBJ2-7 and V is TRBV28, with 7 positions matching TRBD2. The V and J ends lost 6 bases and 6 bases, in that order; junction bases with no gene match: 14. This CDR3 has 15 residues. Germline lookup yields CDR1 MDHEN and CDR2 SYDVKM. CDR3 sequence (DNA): TGTGCCAGCAGCTCCGCGGGTTCTAGCGGACTCGAGCAGTACTTC. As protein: CASSSAGSSGLEQYF.

The CDR3, as DNA: TGTGCCAGCAGCAGGGGGACTAGCGGGAGCTACGAGCAGTACTTC. Amino acid sequence: CASSRGTSGSYEQYF. The J gene is TRBJ2-7, the V gene TRBV9; 14 bases agree with TRBD2. This CDR3 spans 15 amino acids. In germline, CDR1 is SGDLS, CDR2 YYNGEE. J gave up 3 bases and V 4 bases, and 3 bases lay outside the gene matches.

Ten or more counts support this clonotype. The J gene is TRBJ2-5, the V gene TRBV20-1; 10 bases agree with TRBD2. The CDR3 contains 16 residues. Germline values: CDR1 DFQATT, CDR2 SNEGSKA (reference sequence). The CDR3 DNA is TGCACCGGATATATGCTAGCGGGAGTGTCCCAAGAGACCCAGTACTTC. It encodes CTGYMLAGVSQETQYF.